These 23 T cell receptor beta chains share one sample of origin, sequenced in a study of identical twins. TCRdb reprocessed the 5' RACE reads with MiXCR, giving one entry per CDR3 protein. The table includes 400,000 to 550,000 distinct CDR3 sequences, under 25% detected once. The sample also formed part of further work on T cells expressing NK-cell markers.

Input material: CD4+ T cells sorted from blood. Receptors were obtained from a woman aged 18-29 years in good health.

The genes are TRBV6-2 or TRBV6-3 and TRBJ2-1; D is unresolved. Looked up from germline, CDR1 is MNHEY and CDR2 is SVGEGT. Trimming cost V 0 bases and J 8 bases, with 14 bases left between them. The CDR3 loop spans 15 amino acids. CDR3: CASSYSKGTGYEQFF. CDR3 DNA sequence: TGTGCCAGCAGTTACTCGAAAGGTACTGGCTATGAGCAGTTCTTC.

This clonotype was seen more than once but under ten times. The V gene is TRBV27, the J gene TRBJ2-5; D assignment may be TRBD1 or TRBD2 (5 bases each). Germline CDR1 and CDR2: MNHEY and SMNVEV (reference sequence). The CDR3 is 13 amino acids. Trimming shortened V by 6 bases and J by 5 bases, and 13 bases separated the two germline ends. CDR3 nucleotides: TGTGCCAGCAGGCTGGGGGTAGAGGAGACCCAGTACTTC. As protein: CASRLGVEETQYF.

The chain recombines TRBV10-3 with TRBJ1-2; TRBD1 might be the D (6 bases). Looked up from germline, CDR1 is ENHRY and CDR2 is SYGVKD. Trimming removed 6 bases at V and 8 bases at J, with 16 bases between. The CDR3 is 13 residues long. The CDR3 sequence is CAISMSDRQGYTF. The CDR3 nucleotides are TGTGCCATCAGCATGTCCGACAGGCAGGGCTACACCTTC.

This chain uses TRBV20-1 with TRBJ2-2; D remains ambiguous. Trimming removed 5 bases from V and 6 bases from J, with 10 bases in between. Germline V gene sequence: CDR1 DFQATT, CDR2 SNEGSKA (reference sequence). CDR3 size: 12 residues. In DNA form, the CDR3 reads TGCAGTGCTCCTTCAGTGGCCGGGGAGCTGTTTTTT. It translates to CSAPSVAGELFF.

This clonotype showed up just a few times. The rearrangement links TRBV29-1 to TRBJ2-7; 8 bases agree with TRBD1. The CDR3 has 14 amino acids. Germline CDR1 and CDR2: SQVTM and ANQGSEA. Unmatched junction bases numbered 10, after V lost 4 bases and J lost 5 bases. In DNA, the CDR3 is TGCAGCGTTGTCATCGGACAGGGATTTAACGAGCAGTACTTC. It is translated as CSVVIGQGFNEQYF.

This clonotype was seen a handful of times. This rearrangement joins TRBV10-2 to TRBJ2-1; D is ambiguous. This CDR3 is 12 amino acids long. V lost 4 bases and J lost 10, with 11 bases in between. In germline, CDR1 is WSHSY, CDR2 SAAADI. In DNA form, the CDR3 reads TGCGCCAGCAGTGCAATTAGCCCAGAGCAGTTCTTC. Its translation: CASSAISPEQFF.

This rearrangement joins TRBV20-1 to TRBJ2-7; the D is unclear. The CDR3 totals 13 residues. Germline CDR1 and CDR2: DFQATT and SNEGSKA (reference sequence). V lost 5 bases, J lost 2 bases, and 13 bases lay in between. CDR3 in DNA: TGCAGTGCTTCAGCGCCAAGTGCCTACGAGCAGTACTTC. The encoded protein is CSASAPSAYEQYF.

The chain carries TRBV29-1 and TRBJ1-1, with TRBD1 identical over 9 bases. Germline loops: CDR1 SQVTM, CDR2 ANQGSEA. CDR3 length: 15 residues. V lost 7 bases to trimming and J lost 3 bases; unmatched junction nucleotides: 12. CDR3: CSAPGQGSRDTEAFF. The CDR3, as DNA: TGCAGCGCCCCGGGACAGGGATCAAGGGACACTGAAGCTTTCTTT.

The CDR3 nucleotides are TGTGCCAGCAGTCGGGACTCTAGGTCGGCGGAGACCCAGTACTTC. Translating gives CASSRDSRSAETQYF. V gene TRBV12-3 or TRBV12-4 combines with J gene TRBJ2-5; a possible D gene is TRBD2 (6 bases). The V end was cut by 5 bases, the J end by 5 bases, with 18 bases between. The CDR3 is 15 amino acids.

The chain joins TRBV10-3 to TRBJ2-7; 11 bases are shared with TRBD2. CDR1 ENHRY and CDR2 SYGVKD come from the germline V gene. The J segment lost 6 bases and the V segment lost 8 bases, leaving 12 bases of the junction unmatched. This CDR3 has 15 residues. The CDR3 coding sequence is TGTGCCATCTCCCCACTAGCGGGAGCAGATGGCGAGCAGTACTTC. This codes for CAISPLAGADGEQYF.

The table lists this clonotype with a count of one. This chain joins TRBV7-9 and TRBJ1-1, with D perhaps TRBD1 (5 bases). Trimming took off 2 bases at V and 0 bases at J, with 13 bases between the two ends. Germline V lookup: CDR1 SEHNR, CDR2 FQNEAQ (reference sequence). This CDR3 comprises 16 residues. This chain's CDR3 is CASSLMGEGLNTEAFF. In nucleotides, the CDR3 is TGTGCCAGCAGCTTAATGGGGGAAGGTCTGAACACTGAAGCTTTCTTT.

The CDR3 DNA sequence: TGTGCCAGCAGTTTATCTTGGGGAAATCCTGAAGCTTTCTTT. Translating gives CASSLSWGNPEAFF. The J gene is TRBJ1-1, the V gene TRBV28, with D hard to call. CDR1 is MDHEN, CDR2 SYDVKM, per germline. With 1 base removed from V and 6 bases from J, the gap between germline ends came to 12 bases. The CDR3 is 14 amino acids.

V gene TRBV20-1 combines with J gene TRBJ2-5; either TRBD1 or TRBD2 may fit D (6 bases each). CDR1 and CDR2 (germline): DFQATT, SNEGSKA (reference sequence). This CDR3 spans 14 amino acids. Trimming removed 3 bases at V and 2 bases at J, with 13 bases between. DNA for the CDR3: TGCAGTGCTAGTACCCAGGGGACTCAAGAGACCCAGTACTTC. It codes for CSASTQGTQETQYF.

J is TRBJ2-7 and V is TRBV20-1; D perhaps matches TRBD2 (5 bases). V dropped 0 bases and J dropped 2 bases, with 14 bases sitting between them. The CDR3 length is 15 residues. The V gene's germline CDR1 is DFQATT and CDR2 SNEGSKA (reference sequence). CDR3 region: CSARDPTLGTYEQYF. CDR3 nucleotide sequence: TGCAGTGCTAGAGATCCCACACTAGGGACCTACGAGCAGTACTTC.

The sample holds a few counts of this clonotype. The V and J genes are TRBV7-6 and TRBJ1-2; the D is unclear. CDR1 is SGHVS, CDR2 FNYEAQ, per germline. Trimming removed 6 bases from V and 5 bases from J, with 13 bases in between. The CDR3 is 13 residues long. CDR3: CASRAGADYGYTF. As DNA, the CDR3 is TGTGCCAGCAGGGCAGGAGCGGATTATGGCTACACCTTC.

The chain joins TRBV5-6 to TRBJ2-1; the match to TRBD2 covers 7 bases. The germline gives CDR1 SGHDT, CDR2 YYEEEE. Germline trimming cut 4 bases from V and 5 bases from J; bases unmatched to any gene: 6. CDR3 length equals 14 residues. Here the CDR3 reads CASSAFLADNEQFF. As DNA, the CDR3 is TGTGCCAGCAGCGCCTTCCTAGCGGACAATGAGCAGTTCTTC.

The J gene is TRBJ2-5, the V gene TRBV6-5; 8 bases agree with TRBD2. From germline, CDR1 is MNHEY and CDR2 SVGAGI. J was trimmed by 4 bases and V by 2 bases; bases with no gene match: 12. There are 17 residues in the CDR3. CDR3 bases: TGTGCCAGCAGTTACCGACCCCCCGGGACTAGGGTAGAGACCCAGTACTTC. Encoded protein: CASSYRPPGTRVETQYF.

This rearrangement joins TRBV10-3 to TRBJ2-3; 7 nucleotides line up with TRBD2. Germline V CDR1 and CDR2: ENHRY, SYGVKD. The CDR3 is made up of 14 amino acids. V was clipped by 2 bases and J by 5 bases; unmatched bases: 4. The CDR3 DNA is TGTGCCATCAGTGAGATGGCTAGCGGAGATACGCAGTATTTT. This translates into CAISEMASGDTQYF.

This chain joins TRBV7-2 and TRBJ1-4, with a possible D match to TRBD1 (6 bases). Germline assignment: CDR1 SGHTA and CDR2 FQGNSA. Trimming took off 1 base at V and 4 bases at J, with 10 bases between the two ends. The CDR3 has 15 residues. CDR3 in DNA: TGTGCCAGCAGCTTAGGGGGGGCCGGTAATGAAAAACTGTTTTTT. Translating gives CASSLGGAGNEKLFF.

The chain uses TRBV20-1 and TRBJ1-2, with D uncertain. Trimming removed 3 bases from V and 7 bases from J, with 6 bases in between. Germline assignment: CDR1 DFQATT and CDR2 SNEGSKA (reference sequence). This CDR3 region has 10 residues. The CDR3 loop is CSARERGYTF. CDR3 nucleotide sequence: TGCAGTGCTAGGGAGCGTGGCTACACCTTC.

This clonotype showed up many times. The rearrangement joins TRBV7-6 to TRBJ2-1, with 10 bases matching TRBD1. After removal of 3 bases from V and 4 bases from J, the junction contained 12 bases not matched to a gene. CDR3 length: 18 residues. Germline V gives CDR1 SGHVS, CDR2 FNYEAQ. The chain's CDR3 is CASSFVTHPGQGYNEQFF. The CDR3 DNA is TGTGCCAGCAGCTTCGTTACCCATCCGGGACAGGGGTACAATGAGCAGTTCTTC.

As for this clonotype: The CDR3 carries no conserved terminal phenylalanine or tryptophan, so it likely arises from a read error. The J gene is TRBJ2-7, the V gene TRBV20-1; D call uncertain. Germline V gives CDR1 DFQATT, CDR2 SNEGSKA (reference sequence). This CDR3 region has 17 residues. The ends were cut back, 5 bases at V and 4 bases at J, with 27 bases in the middle. In nucleotides, the CDR3 is TGCAGTGCTGCGCGTCTGAGGCCCTCCAGATCCGCGTACGAGCAGTACCTC. Its protein is CSAARLRPSRSAYEQYL.

This clonotype showed up just a few times. The rearrangement joins TRBV5-6 to TRBJ2-1, with TRBD1 matching over 11 bases. This CDR3 contains 16 residues. Germline loops: CDR1 SGHDT, CDR2 YYEEEE. Unmatched junction bases numbered 5, after V lost 4 bases and J lost 2 bases. Here the CDR3 reads CASSLVGQGAYNEQFF. The CDR3 DNA follows: TGTGCCAGCAGCCTCGTGGGACAGGGGGCCTACAATGAGCAGTTCTTC.